This TCR beta chain was documented in a study of T-cell memory formation after mild COVID-19. In regard to this clonotype: Its antigen is not identified.

CDR3 size: 16 residues. V lost 1 base and J lost 6; bases outside the gene matches: 11. Germline V CDR1 and CDR2: SEHNR, FQNEAQ (reference sequence). TCRdb independently ran MiXCR on the 5' RACE reads; one entry per CDR3 protein. This repertoire shows tens of thousands of distinct CDR3 sequences, less than 7.5% found once; its top ten account for roughly 1.4%. Study results and limitations: Clones contracting day 15 to 85 were balanced CD4/CD8; later expanders leaned CD4+.

This chain links TRBV7-9 with TRBJ1-1; 7 bases are shared with TRBD1. The origin of this receptor is a man younger than 35 who had mild COVID-19 (a few samples of this study predate the infection). Cell type and time point are not known. Sequencing was done on a sample of PBMCs or a T cell subset sorted from them (not recorded which). The DNA of the CDR3 is TGTGCCAGCAGCTTAGTAGTCGGCAGGGGGGACTCTGAAGCTTTCTTT. Protein: CASSLVVGRGDSEAFF.